The clone carrying this TCR beta chain came up many times. The target antigen is unknown. The data stem from a study of CD8+CD57+ T cells in acquired aplastic anemia. The overall study: DNA per sorted CD4+ or CD8+ sample ranged roughly 0.19 to 30 ug, averaging roughly 3.2 ug.

Between the trimmed V and J ends, which lost 1 base and 5 bases, there was a span of 11 bases. The CDR3 extends over 14 amino acids. CDR1 is SQVTM, CDR2 ANQGSEA, per germline. Profiling of TCR beta VDJ combinations and CDR3 sequences used genomic DNA as template. One entry per CDR3 protein results from TCRdb running MiXCR on the reads. The data show about 180,000 distinct CDR3 sequences, under 55% seen once. The study's findings and limits: There were over 25 CD8+ CDR3 sequences that occurred in both patients and controls. Patients and controls had CD8+ Simpson's diversity values that were not significantly distinct.

The sequence came from a human donor in good health. The rearrangement uses TRBV29-1 and TRBJ2-2; no definite D call. Sequenced sample: sorted CD4+, CD8+, or CD8+CD57+ T cells (not recorded which) from PBMCs. The CDR3, as DNA: TGCAGCGTTGAAGGCCCCCTGCGGACCGGGGAGCTGTTTTTT. The encoded protein is CSVEGPLRTGELFF.